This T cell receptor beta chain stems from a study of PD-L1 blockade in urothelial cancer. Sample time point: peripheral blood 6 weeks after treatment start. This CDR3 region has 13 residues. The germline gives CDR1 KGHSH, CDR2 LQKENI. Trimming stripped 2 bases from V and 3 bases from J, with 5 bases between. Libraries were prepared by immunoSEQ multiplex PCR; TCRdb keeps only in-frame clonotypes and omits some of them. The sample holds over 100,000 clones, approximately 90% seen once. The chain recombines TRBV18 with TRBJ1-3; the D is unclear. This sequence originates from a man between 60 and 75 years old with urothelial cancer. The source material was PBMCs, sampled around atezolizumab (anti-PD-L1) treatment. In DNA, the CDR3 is TGTGCCAGCTCACCAGAGAGTGGAAACACCATATATTTT. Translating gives CASSPESGNTIYF.